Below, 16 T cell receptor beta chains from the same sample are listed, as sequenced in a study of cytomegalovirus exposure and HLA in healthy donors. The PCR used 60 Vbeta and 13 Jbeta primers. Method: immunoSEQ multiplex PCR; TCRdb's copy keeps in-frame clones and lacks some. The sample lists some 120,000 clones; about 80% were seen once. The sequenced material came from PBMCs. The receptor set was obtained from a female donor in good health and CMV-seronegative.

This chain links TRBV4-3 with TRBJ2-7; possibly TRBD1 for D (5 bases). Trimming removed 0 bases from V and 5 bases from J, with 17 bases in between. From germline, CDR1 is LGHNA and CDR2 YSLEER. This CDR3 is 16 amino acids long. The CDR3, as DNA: TGCGCCAGCAGCCAAGAGTTGTCAGGGCGAGTCGACGAGCAGTACTTC. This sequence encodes CASSQELSGRVDEQYF.

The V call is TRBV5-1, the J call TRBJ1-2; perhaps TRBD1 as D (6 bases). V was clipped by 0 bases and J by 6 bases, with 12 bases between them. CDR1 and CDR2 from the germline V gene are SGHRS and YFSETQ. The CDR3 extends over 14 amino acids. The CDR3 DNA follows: TGCGCCAGCAGCTTGGACGACAGGTACGATGGCTACACCTTC. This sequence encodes CASSLDDRYDGYTF.

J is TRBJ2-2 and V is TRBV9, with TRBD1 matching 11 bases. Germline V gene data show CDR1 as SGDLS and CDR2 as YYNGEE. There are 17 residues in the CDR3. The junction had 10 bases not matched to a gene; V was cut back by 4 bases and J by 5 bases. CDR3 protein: CASSSNRDRGKTGELFF. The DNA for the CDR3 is TGTGCCAGCAGCTCCAACCGGGACAGGGGGAAGACCGGGGAGCTGTTTTTT. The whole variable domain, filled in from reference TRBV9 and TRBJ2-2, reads DSGVTQTPKHLITATGQRVTLRCSPRSGDLSVYWYQQSLDQGLQFLIQYYNGEERAKGNILERFSAQQFPDLHSELNLSSLELGDSALYFCASSSNRDRGKTGELFFGEGSRLTVL.

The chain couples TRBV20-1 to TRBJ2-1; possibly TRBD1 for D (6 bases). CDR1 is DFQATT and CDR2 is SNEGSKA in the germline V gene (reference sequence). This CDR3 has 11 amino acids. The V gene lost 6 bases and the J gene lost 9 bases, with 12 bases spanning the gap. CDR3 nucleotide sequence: TGCAGTGCCATCAACAGGGTTGAGCAGTTCTTC. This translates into CSAINRVEQFF.

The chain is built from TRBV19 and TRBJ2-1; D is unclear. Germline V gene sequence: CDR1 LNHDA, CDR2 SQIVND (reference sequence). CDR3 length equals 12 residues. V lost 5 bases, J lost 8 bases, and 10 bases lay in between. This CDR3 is CASSVSLDEQFF. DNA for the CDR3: TGTGCCAGTAGTGTCTCTCTCGATGAGCAGTTCTTC.

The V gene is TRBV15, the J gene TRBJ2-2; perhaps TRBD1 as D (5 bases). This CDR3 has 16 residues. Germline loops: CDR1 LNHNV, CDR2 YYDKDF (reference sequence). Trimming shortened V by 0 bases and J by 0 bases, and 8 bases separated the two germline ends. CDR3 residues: CATSRDTGANTGELFF. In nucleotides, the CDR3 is TGTGCCACCAGCAGAGATACAGGTGCGAACACCGGGGAGCTGTTTTTT. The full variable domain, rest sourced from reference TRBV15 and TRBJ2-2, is DAMVIQNPRYQVTQFGKPVTLSCSQTLNHNVMYWYQQKSSQAPKLLFHYYDKDFNNEADTPDNFQSRRPNTSFCFLDIRSPGLGDTAMYLCATSRDTGANTGELFFGEGSRLTVL.

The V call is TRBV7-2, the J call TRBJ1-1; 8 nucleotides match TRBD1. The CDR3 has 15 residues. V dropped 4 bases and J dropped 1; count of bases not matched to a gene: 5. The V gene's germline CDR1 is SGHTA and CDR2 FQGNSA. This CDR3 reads CASSSRTGWNTEAFF. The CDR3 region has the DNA TGTGCCAGCAGCTCGAGGACAGGGTGGAACACTGAAGCTTTCTTT.

CDR3 region: CASSEAGGLAGQETQYF. The CDR3 coding sequence is TGTGCCAGCAGTGAAGCTGGGGGACTAGCGGGGCAAGAGACCCAGTACTTC. The chain has TRBV2 and TRBJ2-5; 13 bases fit TRBD2. With 0 bases clipped from V and 2 bases from J, the junction kept 3 bases outside the gene matches. Germline CDR1 and CDR2: SNHLY and FYNNEI. The CDR3 totals 17 residues.

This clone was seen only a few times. The CDR3 loop is CASSLVASGGSYEQYF. The CDR3 region has the DNA TGTGCCAGCAGCTTAGTGGCTAGCGGGGGGTCCTACGAGCAGTACTTC. The chain couples TRBV7-6 to TRBJ2-7; 11 bases agree with TRBD2. The CDR3 is 16 residues long. Per the germline V gene, CDR1 is SGHVS and CDR2 is FNYEAQ. Trimming cost V 1 base and J 1 base; bases outside gene matches: 3.

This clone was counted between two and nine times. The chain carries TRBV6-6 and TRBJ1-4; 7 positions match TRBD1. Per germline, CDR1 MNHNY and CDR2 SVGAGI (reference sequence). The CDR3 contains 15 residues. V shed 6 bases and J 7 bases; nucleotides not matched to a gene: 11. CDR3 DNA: TGTGCCAGCAGGTCGGGGGACAGACAAATTGAAAAACTGTTTTTT. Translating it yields CASRSGDRQIEKLFF.

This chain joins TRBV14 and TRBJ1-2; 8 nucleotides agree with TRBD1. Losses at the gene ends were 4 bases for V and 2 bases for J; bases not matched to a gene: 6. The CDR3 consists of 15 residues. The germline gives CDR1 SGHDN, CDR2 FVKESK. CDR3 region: CASSRDRGRNYGYTF. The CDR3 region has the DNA TGTGCCAGCAGCCGCGACAGGGGCCGGAACTATGGCTACACCTTC.

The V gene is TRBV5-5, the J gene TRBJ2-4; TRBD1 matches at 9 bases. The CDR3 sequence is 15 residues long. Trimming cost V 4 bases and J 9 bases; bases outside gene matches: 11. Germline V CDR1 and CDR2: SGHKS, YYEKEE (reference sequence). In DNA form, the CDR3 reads TGTGCCAGCAGCCCTCCGGGACAGGGTTTGTCCATTCAGTACTTC. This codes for CASSPPGQGLSIQYF.

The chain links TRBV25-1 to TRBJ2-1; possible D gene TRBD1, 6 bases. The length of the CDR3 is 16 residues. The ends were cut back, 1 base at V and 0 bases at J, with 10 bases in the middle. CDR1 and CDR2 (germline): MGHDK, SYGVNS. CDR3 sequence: CASSELGGSSYNEQFF. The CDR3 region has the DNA TGTGCCAGCAGTGAATTAGGGGGAAGCTCCTACAATGAGCAGTTCTTC.

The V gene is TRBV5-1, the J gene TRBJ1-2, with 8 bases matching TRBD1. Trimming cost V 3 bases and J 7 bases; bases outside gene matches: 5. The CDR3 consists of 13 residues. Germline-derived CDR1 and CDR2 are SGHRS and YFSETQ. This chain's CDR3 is CASSWETGGGYTF. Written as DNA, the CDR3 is TGCGCCAGCAGCTGGGAAACAGGGGGTGGCTACACCTTC.

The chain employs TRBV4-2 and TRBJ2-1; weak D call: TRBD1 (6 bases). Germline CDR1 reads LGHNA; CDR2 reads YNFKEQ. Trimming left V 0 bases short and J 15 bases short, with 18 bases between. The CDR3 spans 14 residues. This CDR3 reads CASSQEPTGTSPFF. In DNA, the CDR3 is TGTGCCAGCAGCCAAGAACCTACAGGGACGTCCCCGTTCTTC.

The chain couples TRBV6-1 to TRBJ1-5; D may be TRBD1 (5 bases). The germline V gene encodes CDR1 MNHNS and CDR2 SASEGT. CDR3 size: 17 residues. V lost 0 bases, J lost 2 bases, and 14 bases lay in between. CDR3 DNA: TGTGCCAGCAGTGAAGCGCGGTGGGAACAGGGCAATCAGCCCCAGCATTTT. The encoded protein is CASSEARWEQGNQPQHF.